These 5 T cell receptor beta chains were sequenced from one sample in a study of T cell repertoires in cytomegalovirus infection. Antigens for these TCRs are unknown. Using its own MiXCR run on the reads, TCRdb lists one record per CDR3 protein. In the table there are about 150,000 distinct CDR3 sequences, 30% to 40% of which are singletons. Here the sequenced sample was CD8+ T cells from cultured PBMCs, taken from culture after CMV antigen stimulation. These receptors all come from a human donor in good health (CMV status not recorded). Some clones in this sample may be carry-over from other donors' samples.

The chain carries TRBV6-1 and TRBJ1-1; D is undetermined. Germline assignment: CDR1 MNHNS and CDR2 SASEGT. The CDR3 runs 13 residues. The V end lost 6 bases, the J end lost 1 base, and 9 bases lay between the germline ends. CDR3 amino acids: CASRGKRNTEAFF. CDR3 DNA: TGTGCCAGCAGGGGTAAGAGGAACACTGAAGCTTTCTTT.

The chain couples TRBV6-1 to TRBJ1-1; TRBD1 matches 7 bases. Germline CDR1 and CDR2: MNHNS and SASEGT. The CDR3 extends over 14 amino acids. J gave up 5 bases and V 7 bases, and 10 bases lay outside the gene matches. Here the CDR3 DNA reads TGTGCCAGCATTGGAGGGGGCGCGAGTACTGAAGCTTTCTTT. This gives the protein CASIGGGASTEAFF.

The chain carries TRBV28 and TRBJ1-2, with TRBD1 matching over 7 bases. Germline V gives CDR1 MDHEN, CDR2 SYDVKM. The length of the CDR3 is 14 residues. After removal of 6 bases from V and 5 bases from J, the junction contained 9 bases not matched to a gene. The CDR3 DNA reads TGTGCCAGCAGGCCTACCGGGACAGTTTATGGCTACACCTTC. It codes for CASRPTGTVYGYTF.

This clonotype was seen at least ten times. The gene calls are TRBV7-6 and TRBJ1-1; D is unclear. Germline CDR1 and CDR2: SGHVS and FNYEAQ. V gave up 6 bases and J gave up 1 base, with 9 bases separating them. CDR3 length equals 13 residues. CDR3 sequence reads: CASRHSGNTEAFF. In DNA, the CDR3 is TGTGCCAGCAGACACTCAGGGAACACTGAAGCTTTCTTT.

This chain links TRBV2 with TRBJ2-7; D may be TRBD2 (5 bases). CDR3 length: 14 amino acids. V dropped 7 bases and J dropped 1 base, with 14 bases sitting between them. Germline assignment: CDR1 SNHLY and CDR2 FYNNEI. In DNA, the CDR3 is TGTGCCAGCACCCATCGAGGACTTTCCTACGAGCAGTACTTC. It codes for CASTHRGLSYEQYF.